The TCR beta chain described here comes from a study of T cell repertoires in cytomegalovirus infection. V lost 6 bases to trimming and J lost 3 bases, with 18 bases between them. The V gene's germline CDR1 is SGHTA and CDR2 FQGNSA. The CDR3 contains 15 residues. TCRdb fed the reads into MiXCR, producing one record per CDR3 protein. The repertoire includes around 740,000 distinct CDR3 sequences, roughly 36% of them detected once, and around 2.8% sits in the top ten. The V gene is TRBV7-2, the J gene TRBJ2-7, with a weak D call TRBD2 (5 bases). The sequenced material came from PBMCs. This TCR derives from a human donor in good health (CMV status not recorded). Some clones in this sample may be carry-over from other donors' samples. The CDR3 nucleotides are TGTGCCAGCAGACTAGAGGCGTCACGTTACTACGAGCAGTACTTC. Translated, it gives CASRLEASRYYEQYF.